In this sample, the clone carrying this T cell receptor (beta chain) turned up a few times. For TCR beta, libraries came from iRepertoire HTBI primers and Arm-PCR of CDR3 regions. TCRdb fed the multiplex PCR reads into MiXCR, producing one record per CDR3 protein. Among 420,000 or so distinct CDR3 sequences listed, 16% were seen once. These data originate in a study of regulatory T cells in long-lasting Graves disease. From germline, CDR1 is MRHNA and CDR2 SNTAGT. The CDR3 covers 15 residues. Trimming took off 3 bases at V and 2 bases at J, with 13 bases between the two ends. Specified time point: newly diagnosed GD, antithyroid drugs for less than 3 months. PBMC-extracted RNA yielded the TCR library. These same records also appear under a second study, on T cells in Graves' hyperthyroidism and ophthalmopathy. That study reports: RT-PCR in the first round (using the HTBI primer set) targeted the TCR CDR3. From stable hyperthyroidism, ophthalmopathy was set apart by a 13 V-J model.

The sequence derives from a woman aged 18-29 years with Graves disease. Sequenced material: peripheral blood mononuclear cells (PBMCs), taken at new diagnosis, from a patient treated with antithyroid drugs. This chain uses TRBV6-4 with TRBJ2-5; D is unclear. The CDR3 loop reads CASSELFSAQETQYF. As DNA, the CDR3 is TGTGCCAGCAGTGAGTTGTTTTCAGCACAAGAGACCCAGTACTTC.